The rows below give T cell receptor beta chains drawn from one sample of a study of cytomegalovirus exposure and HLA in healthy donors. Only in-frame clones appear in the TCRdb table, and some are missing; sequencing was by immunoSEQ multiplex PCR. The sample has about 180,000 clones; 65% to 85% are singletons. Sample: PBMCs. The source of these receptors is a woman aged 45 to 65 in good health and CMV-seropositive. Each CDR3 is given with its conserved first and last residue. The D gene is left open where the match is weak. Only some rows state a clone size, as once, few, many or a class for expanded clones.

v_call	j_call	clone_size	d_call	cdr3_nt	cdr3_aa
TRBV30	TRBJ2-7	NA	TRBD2	TGTGCCTGGACACTGTCGGGAGGTGGAAGCGAGCAGTACTTC	CAWTLSGGGSEQYF
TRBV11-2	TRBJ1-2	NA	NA	TGTGCCAGCAGCCCAGGGACTCTAGCTAACTATGGCTACACCTTC	CASSPGTLANYGYTF
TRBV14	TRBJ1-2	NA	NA	TGTGCCAGCAGCCAAGGAGGCGCTCGGGGCTATGGCTACACCTTC	CASSQGGARGYGYTF
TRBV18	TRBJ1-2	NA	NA	TGTGCCAGCTCACCAGAGCTATCTCAAGGCTACACCTTC	CASSPELSQGYTF
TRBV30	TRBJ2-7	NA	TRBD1	TGTGCCTGGAGTCGGCAGGGGGCCTACGAGCAGTACTTC	CAWSRQGAYEQYF
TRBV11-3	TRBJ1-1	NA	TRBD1	TGTGCCAGCAGCTTAGCATGGACAGGGGTCACTGAAGCTTTCTTT	CASSLAWTGVTEAFF
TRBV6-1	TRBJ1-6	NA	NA	TGTGCCAGCAGCAGGAATTCACCCCTCCACTTT	CASSRNSPLHF
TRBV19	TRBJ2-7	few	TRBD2	TGTGCCAGTAGTGCAGAGACTAGCAGATACGAGCAGTACTTC	CASSAETSRYEQYF
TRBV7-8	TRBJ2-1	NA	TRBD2	TGTGCCAGCAGCGTAGGCGGACTAGCGGGCAAATACAATGAGCAGTTCTTC	CASSVGGLAGKYNEQFF
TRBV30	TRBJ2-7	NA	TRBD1	TGTGCCTGGAGTTTGACAGGGTTGTACGAGCAGTACTTC	CAWSLTGLYEQYF
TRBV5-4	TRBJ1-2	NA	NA	TGTGCCAGCTCCCCCCGAGACCATGGAGCGAACTATGGCTACACCTTC	CASSPRDHGANYGYTF
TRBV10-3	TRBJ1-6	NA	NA	TGTGCCATCAGTGAGCGGGAAGGGAATTCACCCCTCCACTTT	CAISEREGNSPLHF
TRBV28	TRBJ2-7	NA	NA	TGTGCCAGCAGTTTGGACCCTGCCGGGATCACAATCCCCCTAGCGTACTCTCCCTACGAGCAGTACTTC	CASSLDPAGITIPLAYSPYEQYF
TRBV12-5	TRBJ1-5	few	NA	TGTGCTAGTGGTTCCATTCCCGACGGACTGAAGAATAGCAATCAGCCCCAGCATTTT	CASGSIPDGLKNSNQPQHF
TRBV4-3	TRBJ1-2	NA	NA	TGCGCCAGCAGCCAAGTGAGGGCGCAGGGCTACACCTTC	CASSQVRAQGYTF
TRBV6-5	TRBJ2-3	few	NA	TGTGCCAGCAGTTACTGGGGGGGGCGCGGAGATACGCAGTATTTT	CASSYWGGRGDTQYF
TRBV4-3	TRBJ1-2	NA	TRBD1	TGCGCCAGCAGCCAGGACAGGGGGCGAGACTATGGCTACACCTTC	CASSQDRGRDYGYTF
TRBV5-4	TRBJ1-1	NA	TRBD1	TGTGCCAGCAGCTCAGACAGGGGAACTGTCGCTTTCTTT	CASSSDRGTVAFF
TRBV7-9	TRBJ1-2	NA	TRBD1	TGTGCCAGCAGCCCGGGGGCAGGGGGGAGCGATAACTATGGCTACACCTTC	CASSPGAGGSDNYGYTF
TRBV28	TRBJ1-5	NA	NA	TGTGCCAGCAGGGTCCCTGCTGCCACTTATCAGCCCCAGCATTTT	CASRVPAATYQPQHF
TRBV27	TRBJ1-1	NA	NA	TGTGCCAGCAGTTATGCCAGGGAGAACACTGAAGCTTTCTTT	CASSYARENTEAFF
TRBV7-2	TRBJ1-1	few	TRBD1	TGTGCCAGCAGCCCTAGGACAGGGTGGGGCACTGAAGCTTTCTTT	CASSPRTGWGTEAFF